The 27 T cell receptor beta chains below were found in one sample sequenced in a study of neoadjuvant nivolumab and ipilimumab in lung cancer. Method: immunoSEQ multiplex PCR; TCRdb's copy keeps in-frame clones and lacks some. The sample yields 25,000 to 35,000 clones, approximately 92% seen once. The sample consisted of peripheral blood, taken after neoadjuvant nivolumab, alone or with ipilimumab, at or shortly before surgery. Source of these receptors: an adult with non-small cell lung cancer.

The chain links TRBV29-1 to TRBJ2-5; 9 positions agree with TRBD1. V shed 4 bases and J 5 bases; nucleotides not matched to a gene: 5. The length of the CDR3 is 13 residues. CDR1 is SQVTM and CDR2 is ANQGSEA in the germline V gene. The CDR3 protein is CSVARTGEETQYF. The CDR3 DNA reads as TGCAGCGTTGCGAGGACAGGGGAGGAGACCCAGTACTTC.

V gene TRBV15 combines with J gene TRBJ1-2; the match to TRBD1 covers 7 bases. Trimming cost V 4 bases and J 7 bases; bases outside gene matches: 9. The length of the CDR3 is 14 residues. The V gene's germline CDR1 is LNHNV and CDR2 YYDKDF (reference sequence). The DNA for the CDR3 is TGTGCCACCAGCACCAACAGGGGTTCGGGTGGCTACACCTTC. Its protein is CATSTNRGSGGYTF.

The rearrangement joins TRBV6-5 to TRBJ1-5; TRBD1 matches 7 bases. V gave up 6 bases and J gave up 2 bases; unmatched junction bases: 4. This CDR3 comprises 14 residues. Germline V gives CDR1 MNHEY, CDR2 SVGAGI. The CDR3 region is CASRKTGRNQPQHF. DNA for the CDR3: TGTGCCAGCAGGAAGACAGGGCGCAATCAGCCCCAGCATTTT.

J is TRBJ1-5 and V is TRBV7-3; 7 bases are shared with TRBD1. The CDR3 sequence is 13 residues long. J was trimmed by 15 bases and V by 0 bases; bases with no gene match: 8. The V gene's germline CDR1 is SGHTA and CDR2 FQGTGA. The CDR3 bases are TGTGCCAGCAGCTTAACCCCGACAGGGTTAGTGCATTTT. Its protein product is CASSLTPTGLVHF.

This clone was found once. The chain is built from TRBV4-1 and TRBJ2-7; D is possibly TRBD2 (5 bases). Germline assignment: CDR1 MGHRA and CDR2 YSYEKL. With 2 bases removed from V and 5 bases from J, the gap between germline ends came to 10 bases. The CDR3 extends over 13 amino acids. The DNA of the CDR3 is TGCGCCAGCAGCCAACGGGGAGCCAACGAGCAGTACTTC. This codes for CASSQRGANEQYF.

The chain uses TRBV6-1 and TRBJ1-1, with 8 bases lining up with TRBD1. Unmatched junction bases numbered 8, after V lost 3 bases and J lost 11 bases. The CDR3 has 13 residues. Germline-derived CDR1 and CDR2 are MNHNS and SASEGT. The DNA for the CDR3 is TGTGCCAGCAGTGAGTCGCAGGGGGCCAGTGCTTTCTTT. Translated: CASSESQGASAFF.

CDR3 loop: CASSFSGFSYNEQFF. The CDR3 bases are TGCGCCAGCAGCTTTAGCGGATTCTCCTACAATGAGCAGTTCTTC. V usage is TRBV5-1 and J usage is TRBJ2-1; TRBD2 is a possible D gene (6 bases). V was cut by 2 bases and J by 0 bases, with 9 bases left in between. CDR1 SGHRS and CDR2 YFSETQ come from the germline V gene. The CDR3 loop spans 15 amino acids.

The V call is TRBV5-6, the J call TRBJ2-1; 8 positions match TRBD2. The germline CDR1 and CDR2 sequences are SGHDT and YYEEEE. The CDR3 spans 16 residues. Germline trimming cut 0 bases from V and 0 bases from J; bases unmatched to any gene: 2. In DNA, the CDR3 is TGTGCCAGCAGCTTGGAGCGGGAGAGCTCCTACAATGAGCAGTTCTTC. Translation: CASSLERESSYNEQFF.

This rearrangement joins TRBV5-1 to TRBJ2-7, with TRBD2 matching over 12 bases. Trimming cost V 3 bases and J 0 bases; bases outside gene matches: 4. Germline loops: CDR1 SGHRS, CDR2 YFSETQ. CDR3 length: 16 amino acids. This CDR3 reads CASSSGLAGSSYEQYF. Written as DNA, the CDR3 is TGCGCCAGCAGCTCCGGACTAGCGGGGAGCTCCTACGAGCAGTACTTC.

The genes are TRBV6-1 and TRBJ2-7; weak D call: TRBD1 (5 bases). The CDR3 totals 13 residues. Trimming took off 4 bases at V and 1 base at J, with 8 bases between the two ends. Germline V gene lookup returns CDR1 MNHNS and CDR2 SASEGT. The CDR3 DNA reads as TGTGCCAGCAGTGCAGGGCGATCCTACGAGCAGTACTTC. It codes for CASSAGRSYEQYF.

The chain has TRBV7-9 and TRBJ1-4; D not resolved. CDR1 is SEHNR, CDR2 FQNEAQ, per germline (reference sequence). The CDR3 is 16 residues long. V dropped 5 bases and J dropped 8 bases, with 21 bases sitting between them. The CDR3 here is CASSTTQHDILEKLFF. The CDR3 DNA follows: TGTGCCAGCAGCACCACCCAACACGACATTTTAGAAAAACTGTTTTTT.

This chain joins TRBV7-3 and TRBJ2-1, with D possibly TRBD2 on 6 matching bases. This CDR3 has 15 residues. CDR1 is SGHTA, CDR2 FQGTGA, per germline. V was cut by 0 bases and J by 10 bases, with 16 bases left in between. The CDR3 DNA is TGTGCCAGCAGCTTAACACCGGGAGACCAGATGGAGCAGTTCTTC. Amino acid sequence: CASSLTPGDQMEQFF.

This chain connects TRBV6-1 to TRBJ2-3, with 15 bases fitting TRBD2. The germline CDR1 and CDR2 sequences are MNHNS and SASEGT. J gave up 3 bases and V 4 bases, and 2 bases lay outside the gene matches. This CDR3 has 16 residues. The CDR3 protein is CASSVGLAGGTDTQYF. The CDR3 region has the DNA TGTGCCAGCAGTGTGGGACTAGCGGGAGGAACAGATACGCAGTATTTT.

The gene calls are TRBV4-1 and TRBJ2-7; D uncertain. Per germline, CDR1 MGHRA and CDR2 YSYEKL. The length of the CDR3 is 14 residues. The V end lost 0 bases, the J end lost 3 bases, and 9 bases lay between the germline ends. The CDR3 bases are TGCGCCAGCAGCCAAGATTCCCCGAGCTACGAGCAGTACTTC. Its protein product is CASSQDSPSYEQYF.

This sequence joins TRBV18 and TRBJ1-1; a weak D match, TRBD1 (5 bases). This CDR3 comprises 12 residues. Germline V gives CDR1 KGHSH, CDR2 LQKENI. V was clipped by 5 bases and J by 4 bases, with 8 bases between them. Written as DNA, the CDR3 is TGTGCCAGCTCAAATCAGGGCACTGAAGCTTTCTTT. This encodes CASSNQGTEAFF.

The CDR3 protein is CASSLLWGSDTEAFF. The DNA of the CDR3 is TGTGCCAGCAGTCTCCTATGGGGGTCCGACACTGAAGCTTTCTTT. The chain is built from TRBV27 and TRBJ1-1, with a tentative D call TRBD1 (5 bases). The CDR3 spans 15 residues. V gave up 5 bases and J gave up 3 bases, with 16 bases separating them. Germline assignment: CDR1 MNHEY and CDR2 SMNVEV (reference sequence).

The chain carries TRBV7-9 and TRBJ1-1; tentatively, D is TRBD1 (6 bases). The CDR3 has 13 residues. Germline CDR1 is SEHNR and CDR2 is FQNEAQ (reference sequence). V was pared by 2 bases and J by 4 bases, with 8 bases between. The CDR3 sequence: CASSLRGGTEAFF. The CDR3 coding sequence is TGTGCCAGCAGCTTAAGGGGGGGCACTGAAGCTTTCTTT.

This rearrangement joins TRBV7-8 to TRBJ1-3, with 10 bases lining up with TRBD1. Per the germline V gene, CDR1 is SGHVS and CDR2 is FQNEAQ. V shed 4 bases, J shed 3 bases, and the junction held 6 bases outside the gene matches. The CDR3 covers 16 residues. CDR3 in DNA: TGTGCCAGCAGCTCCCGGGACAGGGGCAGTGGAAACACCATATATTTT. Its protein product is CASSSRDRGSGNTIYF.

The rearrangement joins TRBV6-1 to TRBJ2-3; no clear D gene. Germline CDR1 is MNHNS and CDR2 is SASEGT. The CDR3 sequence is 16 residues long. The ends were cut back, 1 base at V and 3 bases at J, with 14 bases in the middle. CDR3 protein: CASSEGPLLRTDTQYF. CDR3 nucleotide sequence: TGTGCCAGCAGTGAAGGTCCCCTACTTCGGACAGATACGCAGTATTTT.

V gene TRBV5-6 combines with J gene TRBJ2-5, with D unresolved. Germline V CDR1 and CDR2: SGHDT, YYEEEE. V dropped 4 bases and J dropped 5 bases, with 9 bases sitting between them. The CDR3 covers 12 residues. The CDR3 loop reads CASSDMVETQYF. The CDR3, as DNA: TGTGCCAGCAGCGACATGGTCGAGACCCAGTACTTC.

The chain couples TRBV9 to TRBJ2-1; D may be TRBD2 (5 bases). Germline-derived CDR1 and CDR2 are SGDLS and YYNGEE. The V and J ends lost 4 bases and 0 bases respectively, with 14 bases between them. The CDR3 has 16 amino acids. The CDR3 DNA is TGTGCCAGCAGCCCATGGAGCGGAAGCTCCTACAATGAGCAGTTCTTC. This gives the protein CASSPWSGSSYNEQFF.

The chain combines TRBV6-1 with TRBJ2-5, with unresolved D. V gave up 2 bases and J gave up 1 base, with 11 bases separating them. Germline V gene sequence: CDR1 MNHNS, CDR2 SASEGT. The CDR3 totals 15 residues. The DNA of the CDR3 is TGTGCCAGCAGTGAATTGTCGGCAGCCCAAGAGACCCAGTACTTC. It translates to CASSELSAAQETQYF.

The chain combines TRBV10-3 with TRBJ2-3; possibly TRBD2 for D (5 bases). Trimming cost V 0 bases and J 4 bases, with 5 bases left between them. This CDR3 contains 13 residues. The germline CDR1 and CDR2 sequences are ENHRY and SYGVKD. This CDR3 reads CAISESRADTQYF. CDR3 coding DNA: TGTGCCATCAGTGAGTCGAGGGCAGATACGCAGTATTTT.

The J gene is TRBJ2-2, the V gene TRBV5-4, with a weak D call TRBD1 (5 bases). The CDR3 is 13 residues long. Looked up from germline, CDR1 is SGHNT and CDR2 is YYREEE (reference sequence). Trimming removed 0 bases from V and 9 bases from J, with 9 bases in between. The CDR3 DNA reads as TGTGCCAGCAGCTTGGACAGGCGGTGGGAGCTGTTTTTT. Translating gives CASSLDRRWELFF.

This chain uses TRBV5-6 with TRBJ2-7, with D perhaps TRBD1 (6 bases). Trimming left V 4 bases short and J 11 bases short, with 16 bases between. This CDR3 is 12 amino acids long. From germline, CDR1 is SGHDT and CDR2 YYEEEE. CDR3 in DNA: TGTGCCAGCAGCCCAGACTCCGGGACAAAGTACTTC. Its protein product is CASSPDSGTKYF.

The rearrangement links TRBV7-2 to TRBJ1-5, with D unresolved. Germline-derived CDR1 and CDR2 are SGHTA and FQGNSA. The CDR3 has 12 amino acids. Trimming removed 5 bases from V and 6 bases from J, with 8 bases in between. The CDR3 loop is CASSPKGQPQHF. The CDR3 DNA sequence: TGTGCCAGCAGCCCCAAGGGTCAGCCCCAGCATTTT.

The chain uses TRBV9 and TRBJ2-1; TRBD2 agrees at 7 bases. The germline V gene has CDR1 SGDLS and CDR2 YYNGEE. This CDR3 has 14 residues. V shed 0 bases and J 6 bases; nucleotides not matched to a gene: 3. The CDR3: CASSVGTRGNEQFF. CDR3 DNA sequence: TGTGCCAGCAGCGTAGGGACTAGAGGCAATGAGCAGTTCTTC.